One sample yielded the 15 T cell receptor beta chains listed below, sequenced in a study of CD8 T cells in ankylosing spondylitis. What these receptors recognize is not known. TCRdb reprocessed the 5' RACE reads with MiXCR, giving one entry per CDR3 protein. The sample shows a few hundred thousand distinct CDR3 sequences, roughly 18% of them seen only once. Study outcomes and limitations: The study identified a TCR beta motif of fewer than 10 highly homologous variants that appeared characteristic of ankylosing spondylitis blood.

Material for sequencing was blood, either unsorted or a sorted T cell fraction (not recorded which). These receptors were collected from a male donor with ankylosing spondylitis.

V gene TRBV30 combines with J gene TRBJ1-4, with D uncertain. Trimming took 0 bases from V and 8 from J, leaving 7 bases between them. CDR3 size: 12 residues. Germline CDR1 is GTSNPN and CDR2 is SVGIG (reference sequence). The CDR3 DNA reads as TGTGCCTGGAGTGTCGTCGGGGAAAAACTGTTTTTT. Translation gives CAWSVVGEKLFF.

This clonotype was observed a few times. The chain combines TRBV10-3 with TRBJ1-1; D is unresolved. The V gene lost 3 bases and the J gene lost 0 bases, with 11 bases spanning the gap. Per the germline V gene, CDR1 is ENHRY and CDR2 is SYGVKD. The CDR3 spans 15 residues. The DNA of the CDR3 is TGTGCCATCAGTGATAAAGAGAGGGTGAACACTGAAGCTTTCTTT. Translated: CAISDKERVNTEAFF.

This clonotype was observed many times. The V gene is TRBV28, the J gene TRBJ2-7; 9 bases match TRBD1. CDR3 length: 13 residues. Germline values: CDR1 MDHEN, CDR2 SYDVKM. The trim removed 6 bases at V and 11 bases at J, leaving 11 bases unmatched. The CDR3 loop is CASSLNPGTGKYF. CDR3 nucleotides: TGTGCCAGCAGCCTCAATCCCGGGACAGGGAAGTACTTC.

There are a few counts of this clonotype. The chain carries TRBV12-3 or TRBV12-4 and TRBJ2-3; TRBD1 agrees at 10 bases. The trim removed 6 bases at V and 5 bases at J, leaving 8 bases unmatched. The CDR3 contains 15 residues. CDR3 sequence (DNA): TGTGCCAGCAGCCTGGGACAGGGGCAAGGAGATACGCAGTATTTT. Encoded protein: CASSLGQGQGDTQYF.

The chain carries TRBV5-5 and TRBJ1-1, with D perhaps TRBD1 (5 bases). Germline V gene sequence: CDR1 SGHKS, CDR2 YYEKEE (reference sequence). Between the trimmed V and J ends, which lost 3 bases and 8 bases, there was a span of 14 bases. This CDR3 spans 13 amino acids. The CDR3, as DNA: TGTGCCAGCAGCTCTTGGGACGGCGAGGAAGCTTTCTTT. It is translated as CASSSWDGEEAFF.

This clonotype came up a few times. This chain links TRBV3-1 with TRBJ1-5, with D tentatively TRBD1 (6 bases). Germline V CDR1 and CDR2: LGHDT, YNNKEL (reference sequence). Trimming shortened V by 5 bases and J by 3 bases, and 11 bases separated the two germline ends. This CDR3 is 14 amino acids long. Here the CDR3 DNA reads TGTGCCAGCAGCAAACAGGGCCACAATCAGCCCCAGCATTTT. This codes for CASSKQGHNQPQHF. Full variable domain (remainder filled in from reference TRBV3-1 and TRBJ1-5): DTAVSQTPKYLVTQMGNDKSIKCEQNLGHDTMYWYKQDSKKFLKIMFSYNNKELIINETVPNRFSPKSPDKAHLNLHINSLELGDSAVYFCASSKQGHNQPQHFGDGTRLSIL.

A single count supports this clonotype. The chain couples TRBV4-2 to TRBJ1-2, with D perhaps matching TRBD1 (5 bases). Germline V gives CDR1 LGHNA, CDR2 YNFKEQ. The V end lost 0 bases, the J end lost 6 bases, and 14 bases lay between the germline ends. CDR3 size: 15 residues. The CDR3 here is CASSQEEAGLNGYTF. Here the CDR3 DNA reads TGTGCCAGCAGCCAAGAGGAGGCAGGGTTGAATGGCTACACCTTC.

V usage is TRBV6-1 and J usage is TRBJ2-1, with D perhaps assigned TRBD1 or TRBD2 (7 bases each). Per germline, CDR1 MNHNS and CDR2 SASEGT. Trimming stripped 7 bases from V and 0 bases from J, with 13 bases between. The CDR3 is made up of 15 amino acids. CDR3 residues: CASTPRGGSYNEQFF. The CDR3 region has the DNA TGTGCCAGCACCCCCAGGGGGGGCTCCTACAATGAGCAGTTCTTC.

This clonotype was counted between two and nine times. The genes are TRBV7-8 and TRBJ2-3; 7 positions agree with TRBD2. Germline assignment: CDR1 SGHVS and CDR2 FQNEAQ. The V gene end was trimmed by 5 bases and the J gene end by 5 bases; junction bases not matched to a gene: 10. The CDR3 is 15 residues long. CDR3 protein: CASSRRAGEVDTQYF. For the CDR3, the DNA is TGTGCCAGCAGCCGTCGGGCGGGGGAAGTAGATACGCAGTATTTT.

The chain employs TRBV5-4 and TRBJ2-1; TRBD2 matches at 11 bases. The CDR3 totals 16 residues. CDR1 is SGHNT and CDR2 is YYREEE in the germline V gene (reference sequence). The J segment lost 0 bases and the V segment lost 3 bases, leaving 2 bases of the junction unmatched. The CDR3 reads CASSSSGGNSYNEQFF. The CDR3, as DNA: TGTGCCAGCAGCTCTAGCGGGGGGAACTCCTACAATGAGCAGTTCTTC.

This clonotype was detected many times. The chain employs TRBV9 and TRBJ2-1; the D gene is possibly TRBD1 (5 bases). The CDR3 runs 13 residues. Trimming took off 4 bases at V and 4 bases at J, with 9 bases between the two ends. CDR1 SGDLS and CDR2 YYNGEE come from the germline V gene. The CDR3 sequence: CASSPRQYNEQFF. CDR3 coding DNA: TGTGCCAGCAGCCCCCGACAGTACAATGAGCAGTTCTTC.

This clonotype was seen more than once but under ten times. The V call is TRBV2, the J call TRBJ2-5; 8 bases align to TRBD1. The junction had 13 bases not matched to a gene; V was cut back by 5 bases and J by 5 bases. Germline lookup yields CDR1 SNHLY and CDR2 FYNNEI. This CDR3 is 16 amino acids long. The CDR3 region has the DNA TGTGCCAGCAGTAAAACAGAGGGACAGGTTGATGAGACCCAGTACTTC. Protein product: CASSKTEGQVDETQYF.

V usage is TRBV7-8 and J usage is TRBJ2-7; D gene ambiguous. The V gene's germline CDR1 is SGHVS and CDR2 FQNEAQ. The V and J ends lost 5 bases and 5 bases respectively, with 7 bases between them. The CDR3 runs 11 residues. CDR3 sequence (DNA): TGTGCCAGCAGCCCTGACGACGAGCAGTACTTC. This translates into CASSPDDEQYF.

The DNA for the CDR3 is TGCGCCAGCAGCCAAGTCCCGGGACGGGCCTACGAGCAGTACTTC. Protein product: CASSQVPGRAYEQYF. The V gene is TRBV4-1, the J gene TRBJ2-7; D possibly matches TRBD1 or TRBD2 (5 bases each). CDR1 is MGHRA, CDR2 YSYEKL, per germline. The CDR3 has 15 residues. Trimming pared 1 base from V and 2 bases from J, leaving 12 bases between.

This clonotype showed up just a few times. The chain links TRBV5-5 to TRBJ1-1; no firm D call. The CDR3 loop spans 12 amino acids. Per the germline V gene, CDR1 is SGHKS and CDR2 is YYEKEE (reference sequence). Trimming stripped 2 bases from V and 8 bases from J, with 10 bases between. CDR3: CASSLVGLEAFF. Written as DNA, the CDR3 is TGTGCCAGCAGCTTAGTGGGCCTCGAAGCTTTCTTT.